Listed here are 24 T cell receptor beta chains from one sample, sequenced in a study of CD8 T cells in ankylosing spondylitis. In TCRdb, the 5' RACE reads were re-called with MiXCR into one record per CDR3 protein. The profile shows 150,000 to 200,000 distinct CDR3 sequences, 9.5% to 15% of them singletons. Input material: blood, either unsorted or a sorted T cell fraction (not recorded which). All receptors derive from a male donor with ankylosing spondylitis or in good health (not recorded which).

This clonotype has a handful of counts. The rearrangement uses TRBV7-2 and TRBJ2-1; either TRBD1 or TRBD2 may supply D (5 bases each). The CDR3 runs 15 residues. V lost 4 bases, J lost 0 bases, and 10 bases lay in between. The germline CDR1 and CDR2 sequences are SGHTA and FQGNSA. CDR3 in amino acids: CASSSIGASYNEQFF. The CDR3 DNA reads TGTGCCAGCAGCTCCATCGGGGCCTCCTACAATGAGCAGTTCTTC. Variable domain in full (rest from reference TRBV7-2 and TRBJ2-1): GAGVSQSPSNKVTEKGKDVELRCDPISGHTALYWYRQSLGQGLEFLIYFQGNSAPDKSGLPSDRFSAERTGGSVSTLTIQRTQQEDSAVYLCASSSIGASYNEQFFGPGTRLTVL.

This chain connects TRBV18 to TRBJ2-7; 7 nucleotides match TRBD1. The V gene end was trimmed by 2 bases and the J gene end by 4 bases; junction bases not matched to a gene: 8. Per the germline V gene, CDR1 is KGHSH and CDR2 is LQKENI. The CDR3 runs to 15 residues. The CDR3 sequence is CASSPTTGDPYEQYF. In nucleotides, the CDR3 is TGTGCCAGCTCACCAACCACAGGGGACCCTTACGAGCAGTACTTC.

This clonotype was recorded a few times. This chain links TRBV5-1 with TRBJ2-1, with 7 bases lining up with TRBD1. The germline V gene encodes CDR1 SGHRS and CDR2 YFSETQ. This CDR3 is built from 14 residues. The J segment lost 4 bases and the V segment lost 7 bases, leaving 8 bases of the junction unmatched. The CDR3 sequence: CASRRGRGYNEQFF. CDR3 bases: TGCGCCAGCCGAAGGGGGCGCGGGTACAATGAGCAGTTCTTC.

The chain uses TRBV10-1 and TRBJ2-5; the D is unclear. Between the trimmed V and J ends, which lost 2 bases and 4 bases, there was a span of 11 bases. This CDR3 is 14 amino acids long. CDR1 WNHNN and CDR2 SYGVQD come from the germline V gene (reference sequence). DNA of the CDR3: TGCGCCAGCAGTGAGACCAACGACGTAGAGACCCAGTACTTC. As protein: CASSETNDVETQYF.

This clonotype was observed a handful of times. V and J are TRBV7-2 and TRBJ2-3; D is possibly TRBD1 (6 bases). Germline V gene data show CDR1 as SGHTA and CDR2 as FQGNSA. The V end was cut by 7 bases, the J end by 0 bases, with 11 bases between. The CDR3 is 14 amino acids. CDR3 coding DNA: TGTGCCAGCACAGGGGTCCCCAGCACAGATACGCAGTATTTT. This sequence encodes CASTGVPSTDTQYF.

This clonotype was counted between two and nine times. The chain combines TRBV6-4 with TRBJ2-3; D uncertain. The V gene lost 3 bases and the J gene lost 0 bases, with 4 bases spanning the gap. The CDR3 loop spans 13 amino acids. Germline V gene data show CDR1 as MRHNA and CDR2 as SNTAGT. In DNA, the CDR3 is TGTGCCAGCAGTGATCCGAGCACAGATACGCAGTATTTT. Protein sequence: CASSDPSTDTQYF.

This clonotype has a handful of counts. The CDR3 DNA reads as TGTGCCAGCAGTTCCGACAGCGTCCGAGAGCAGTACTTC. This codes for CASSSDSVREQYF. This sequence joins TRBV12-3 or TRBV12-4 and TRBJ2-7; D is perhaps TRBD1 (5 bases). The CDR3 runs 13 residues. V gave up 4 bases and J gave up 7 bases, with 14 bases separating them.

This clonotype has only a few counts. This chain joins TRBV10-3 and TRBJ2-5, with 11 bases lining up with TRBD2. With 2 bases clipped from V and 2 bases from J, the junction kept 4 bases outside the gene matches. The CDR3 is made up of 16 amino acids. Germline CDR1 and CDR2: ENHRY and SYGVKD. In DNA form, the CDR3 reads TGTGCCATCAGTGAGAGTAGACTAGCGGGACAAGAGACCCAGTACTTC. Its translation: CAISESRLAGQETQYF.

This clonotype was counted between two and nine times. The chain links TRBV7-9 to TRBJ2-1; D not certain. Between the trimmed V and J ends, which lost 6 bases and 2 bases, there was a span of 20 bases. CDR3 length: 17 amino acids. Germline CDR1 SEHNR, CDR2 FQNEAQ (reference sequence). The CDR3 protein is CASSSNTLGLAYNEQFF. Written as DNA, the CDR3 is TGTGCCAGCAGTTCTAACACCCTTGGATTAGCCTACAATGAGCAGTTCTTC.

The chain couples TRBV4-1 to TRBJ1-1; maybe TRBD1 (6 bases). Germline values: CDR1 MGHRA, CDR2 YSYEKL. V was cut by 5 bases and J by 5 bases, with 18 bases left in between. This CDR3 contains 15 residues. Here the CDR3 DNA reads TGCGCCAGCAGCGACAGGAGGGCGCTGGGGACTGAAGCTTTCTTT. The encoded protein is CASSDRRALGTEAFF.

In its sample, this clonotype was seen many times. V usage is TRBV27 and J usage is TRBJ2-5, with D tentatively TRBD1 (5 bases). The CDR3 extends over 15 amino acids. CDR1 and CDR2 (germline): MNHEY, SMNVEV (reference sequence). V was trimmed by 3 bases and J by 1 base, leaving 12 bases between them. This CDR3 reads CASSFRAQFQETQYF. As DNA, the CDR3 is TGTGCCAGCAGTTTCAGGGCTCAATTCCAAGAGACCCAGTACTTC.

This sequence joins TRBV7-7 and TRBJ1-1; D is undetermined. Germline V lookup: CDR1 SSHAT, CDR2 FNYEAQ (reference sequence). V lost 7 bases and J lost 10, with 7 bases in between. This CDR3 is 9 amino acids long. The CDR3 spells CASMRVAFF. CDR3 coding DNA: TGTGCCAGCATGAGGGTAGCTTTCTTT.

This clonotype was seen more than once but under ten times. The chain carries TRBV5-1 and TRBJ2-2; no reliable D call. This CDR3 comprises 13 residues. Germline-derived CDR1 and CDR2 are SGHRS and YFSETQ. V dropped 0 bases and J dropped 8 bases, with 8 bases sitting between them. The CDR3 loop is CASSLEYSGELFF. CDR3 nucleotides: TGCGCCAGCAGCTTGGAGTACTCAGGGGAGCTGTTTTTT.

This clonotype was counted only a few times. This chain joins TRBV15 and TRBJ1-1; possibly TRBD1 for D (5 bases). The CDR3 extends over 14 amino acids. Germline V gene data show CDR1 as LNHNV and CDR2 as YYDKDF (reference sequence). V shed 8 bases and J shed 4 bases, with 17 bases lying between them. CDR3 nucleotide sequence: TGTGCCACCGGGCGGTTCAGGGAGGGCACTGAAGCTTTCTTT. Its translation is CATGRFREGTEAFF.

V is TRBV27 and J is TRBJ1-1; D is possibly TRBD1 (5 bases). Germline CDR1 and CDR2: MNHEY and SMNVEV (reference sequence). V shed 6 bases and J shed 4 bases, with 15 bases lying between them. This CDR3 contains 14 residues. CDR3 sequence: CASRLGTLATEAFF. The DNA for the CDR3 is TGTGCCAGCAGACTAGGGACCCTGGCCACTGAAGCTTTCTTT.

The genes are TRBV7-9 and TRBJ2-3, with D hard to call. Germline-derived CDR1 and CDR2 are SEHNR and FQNEAQ (reference sequence). This CDR3 comprises 16 residues. With 5 bases removed from V and 1 base from J, the gap between germline ends came to 16 bases. This CDR3 is CASSVVYSIGTDTQYF. CDR3 nucleotide sequence: TGTGCCAGCAGCGTGGTGTACAGTATCGGCACAGATACGCAGTATTTT.

This clonotype was observed a handful of times. The gene calls are TRBV3-1 and TRBJ2-1; D call uncertain. Trimming cost V 4 bases and J 1 base, with 11 bases left between them. CDR1 and CDR2 (germline): LGHDT, YNNKEL (reference sequence). There are 15 residues in the CDR3. The CDR3 loop reads CASSPSVGSYNEQFF. The CDR3, as DNA: TGTGCCAGCAGCCCCTCGGTAGGGTCCTACAATGAGCAGTTCTTC.

V usage is TRBV4-1 and J usage is TRBJ2-1; possibly TRBD1 for D (5 bases). This CDR3 comprises 15 residues. In germline, CDR1 is MGHRA, CDR2 YSYEKL. The V and J ends lost 1 base and 4 bases respectively, with 11 bases between them. CDR3 sequence reads: CASSQVGLLYNEQFF. In nucleotides, the CDR3 is TGCGCCAGCAGCCAAGTGGGGCTTCTGTACAATGAGCAGTTCTTC.

The chain couples TRBV14 to TRBJ2-1; TRBD2 matches 8 bases. The CDR3 is 20 amino acids. J lost 0 bases, V lost 0 bases, and 13 bases had no gene match. Germline V CDR1 and CDR2: SGHDN, FVKESK. The CDR3 loop is CASSQDRLAGGLSSYNEQFF. The CDR3 DNA is TGTGCCAGCAGCCAAGATCGTCTTGCGGGGGGCCTGAGCTCCTACAATGAGCAGTTCTTC.

The rearrangement joins TRBV11-2 to TRBJ2-5, with TRBD2 as a possible D gene (5 bases). The CDR3 runs to 16 residues. With 1 base removed from V and 3 bases from J, the gap between germline ends came to 15 bases. Germline V gene data show CDR1 as SGHAT and CDR2 as FQNNGV. The CDR3 protein is CASSLAVPLREETQYF. DNA for the CDR3: TGTGCCAGCAGCTTAGCCGTCCCCTTGCGGGAAGAGACCCAGTACTTC.

This clonotype turned up a few times. The CDR3, as DNA: TGTGCCAGCACCCCGTCTCCGAGCACGAGTACCTACGAGCAGTACTTC. It is translated as CASTPSPSTSTYEQYF. This sequence joins TRBV5-4 and TRBJ2-7; no definite D call. Germline lookup yields CDR1 SGHNT and CDR2 YYREEE (reference sequence). Trimming took off 6 bases at V and 2 bases at J, with 21 bases between the two ends. The CDR3 spans 16 residues. Looking up the rest from reference TRBV5-4 and TRBJ2-7 gives the full variable domain: ETGVTQSPTHLIKTRGQQVTLRCSSQSGHNTVSWYQQALGQGPQFIFQYYREEENGRGNFPPRFSGLQFPNYSSELNVNALELDDSALYLCASTPSPSTSTYEQYFGPGTRLTVT.

The chain couples TRBV6-5 to TRBJ1-1; D is undetermined. V dropped 6 bases and J dropped 1 base, with 9 bases sitting between them. Germline loops: CDR1 MNHEY, CDR2 SVGAGI. The CDR3 extends over 13 amino acids. The CDR3 region has the DNA TGTGCCAGCAGGCTCGGGTGGAACACTGAAGCTTTCTTT. Translated, it gives CASRLGWNTEAFF.

A few counts support this clonotype. The J gene is TRBJ2-3, the V gene TRBV7-6, with D perhaps TRBD2 (5 bases). This CDR3 region has 14 residues. Trimming stripped 5 bases from V and 1 base from J, with 10 bases between. Germline values: CDR1 SGHVS, CDR2 FNYEAQ. The CDR3 nucleotides read TGTGCCAGCAGCACCAACGGGGGCACAGATACGCAGTATTTT. It yields the protein CASSTNGGTDTQYF.

The CDR3 DNA sequence: TGTGCCAGCCAGGGGGCTAGCGGGAGGGGGAATGAGCAGTTCTTC. Its protein is CASQGASGRGNEQFF. The V and J genes are TRBV2 and TRBJ2-1, with TRBD2 identical over 12 bases. The V and J ends lost 8 bases and 7 bases, in that order; junction bases with no gene match: 9. This CDR3 has 15 amino acids. Per germline, CDR1 SNHLY and CDR2 FYNNEI.